The next 7 T cell receptor beta chains were all read from a single sample in a study of cytomegalovirus exposure and HLA in healthy donors (dated by TCRdb to 2016 to 2017). Library preparation was by the immunoSEQ multiplex PCR assay. For the multiplex PCR, a mixture combining 60 forward primers for TCR Vbeta segments and 13 reverse primers for TCR Jbeta segments was used. As stored in TCRdb, this immuneACCESS dataset retains in-frame rearrangements with V and J assigned. A fraction of the clones does not appear; measured against another copy, unresolved V genes explain less than half of the discrepancy, and the remainder lacks a known reason. The sample has around 150,000 clones on record, roughly four fifths of them singletons. In total, the top ten clones hold around 4.3% of the sample. Specimen: PBMCs. The receptor set was obtained from a man in his fifties in good health and CMV-seropositive.

On this clone itself: An end of the junction differs from the germline gene, which may be a read error. The V gene is TRBV6-1, the J gene TRBJ2-3; D gene ambiguous. Germline CDR1 and CDR2: MNHNS and SASEGT. The length of the CDR3 is 13 residues. The CDR3 region has the DNA TGTGCCAGCAGTGGGTATAGCAGAGATACGCAGTATTTT. Its protein product is CASSGYSRDTQYF.

V usage is TRBV9 and J usage is TRBJ2-3; 8 bases agree with TRBD2. After removal of 0 bases from V and 3 bases from J, the junction contained 12 bases not matched to a gene. The CDR3 is 18 amino acids. The germline gives CDR1 SGDLS, CDR2 YYNGEE. The CDR3 DNA reads as TGTGCCAGCAGCGTAGGCCCTAGCGGGTCAGTGAGGACAGATACGCAGTATTTT. Encoded protein: CASSVGPSGSVRTDTQYF.

The chain links TRBV11-2 to TRBJ1-2, with D tentatively TRBD1 (6 bases). The germline V gene has CDR1 SGHAT and CDR2 FQNNGV. Between the trimmed V and J ends, which lost 0 bases and 5 bases, there was a span of 16 bases. CDR3 length: 16 amino acids. DNA for the CDR3: TGTGCCAGCAGCTTAGATCCTGGGGGGGCGCGATATGGCTACACCTTC. Translating it yields CASSLDPGGARYGYTF.

The rearrangement uses TRBV27 and TRBJ2-1, with D maybe TRBD2 (5 bases). Germline-derived CDR1 and CDR2 are MNHEY and SMNVEV (reference sequence). This CDR3 is 14 amino acids long. The V gene lost 0 bases and the J gene lost 9 bases, with 12 bases spanning the gap. This CDR3 is CASSLSGLAGEQFF. Written as DNA, the CDR3 is TGTGCCAGCAGTTTATCGGGTCTAGCAGGTGAGCAGTTCTTC.

J is TRBJ2-1 and V is TRBV28; TRBD2 matches at 16 bases. From germline, CDR1 is MDHEN and CDR2 SYDVKM. The junction had 12 bases not matched to a gene; V was cut back by 5 bases and J by 8 bases. This CDR3 is 18 amino acids long. The CDR3 here is CASSPGLAGGKYRDEQFF. In DNA, the CDR3 is TGTGCCAGCAGTCCGGGACTAGCGGGAGGGAAATACAGGGATGAGCAGTTCTTC.

This clone was counted a few times. The gene calls are TRBV6-5 and TRBJ1-2, with D tentatively TRBD1 (6 bases). Trimming took off 2 bases at V and 7 bases at J, with 14 bases between the two ends. CDR1 and CDR2 (germline): MNHEY, SVGAGI. The CDR3 consists of 14 residues. The DNA of the CDR3 is TGTGCCAGCAGTTACCTCACAGGGATCGCTGGCTACACCTTC. Encoded protein: CASSYLTGIAGYTF.

This clone has only a few counts. The chain is built from TRBV30 and TRBJ1-6, with 7 bases fitting TRBD1. The V and J ends lost 5 bases and 5 bases, in that order; junction bases with no gene match: 6. The CDR3 is 14 amino acids. Germline-derived CDR1 and CDR2 are GTSNPN and SVGIG (reference sequence). CDR3 residues: CAWGTGVNNSPLHF. CDR3 in DNA: TGTGCCTGGGGTACAGGGGTCAATAATTCACCCCTCCACTTT.